These 22 T cell receptor beta chains originate from one sample sequenced in a study of control samples from healthy donors and cancer patients. Method: immunoSEQ multiplex PCR; TCRdb's copy keeps in-frame clones and lacks some. The profile shows about 98,000 clones, roughly 94% of them singletons. Sequencing was performed on blood. The receptors derive from a woman younger than 35 in good health.

The chain recombines TRBV18 with TRBJ2-5; 9 bases are shared with TRBD1. The V gene end was trimmed by 1 base and the J gene end by 5 bases; junction bases not matched to a gene: 5. Germline-derived CDR1 and CDR2 are KGHSH and LQKENI. The CDR3 extends over 15 amino acids. CDR3 nucleotide sequence: TGTGCCAGCTCACCACTACAGGGGGCGCGGGAGACCCAGTACTTC. This translates into CASSPLQGARETQYF.

The gene calls are TRBV19 and TRBJ2-7; 10 bases match TRBD2. Trimming removed 4 bases from V and 2 bases from J; junction bases left unmatched: 5. Germline V CDR1 and CDR2: LNHDA, SQIVND (reference sequence). The CDR3 runs to 15 residues. The CDR3 DNA is TGTGCCAGTAGTACCTCTAGCGGGAGCACCTACGAGCAGTACTTC. Protein sequence: CASSTSSGSTYEQYF.

V gene TRBV6-2 or TRBV6-3 combines with J gene TRBJ2-2, with D possibly being TRBD2 (5 bases). CDR1 MNHEY and CDR2 SVGEGT come from the germline V gene. V lost 2 bases and J lost 0, with 7 bases in between. This CDR3 is built from 15 residues. In nucleotides, the CDR3 is TGTGCCAGCAGTTACGCGCGGGCGAACACCGGGGAGCTGTTTTTT. Amino acid sequence: CASSYARANTGELFF.

V is TRBV9 and J is TRBJ2-2; TRBD2 matches 12 bases. The CDR3 has 16 amino acids. Looked up from germline, CDR1 is SGDLS and CDR2 is YYNGEE. V lost 2 bases to trimming and J lost 5 bases; unmatched junction nucleotides: 4. The CDR3 region has the DNA TGTGCCAGCAGCGTCTGGCTAGCGGGGGGGACCGGGGAGCTGTTTTTT. Its protein is CASSVWLAGGTGELFF.

This sequence joins TRBV29-1 and TRBJ2-5; D possibly corresponds to TRBD1 (6 bases). The CDR3 extends over 15 amino acids. Trimming took 4 bases from V and 3 from J, leaving 18 bases between them. In germline, CDR1 is SQVTM, CDR2 ANQGSEA. The DNA for the CDR3 is TGCAGCGTTGGCAGGGGTAAATTATGGGAAGAGACCCAGTACTTC. Encoded protein: CSVGRGKLWEETQYF.

This clone was seen just once. The V call is TRBV6-5, the J call TRBJ2-2; D gene ambiguous. Germline values: CDR1 MNHEY, CDR2 SVGAGI. V was pared by 7 bases and J by 6 bases, with 15 bases between. The CDR3 is 14 residues long. Here the CDR3 DNA reads TGTGCCAGCAACCCTAGTCTCCTACCCGGGGAGCTGTTTTTT. Protein: CASNPSLLPGELFF.

As regards this clone: This specimen includes other DNA sequences encoding the same CDR3. The CDR3 DNA reads as TGTGCCAGCAGCCCCCGGGCCAAGAACACCGGGGAGCTGTTTTTT. Encoded protein: CASSPRAKNTGELFF. The V and J genes are TRBV9 and TRBJ2-2; D uncertain. CDR3 size: 15 residues. Deletions cut 4 bases from V and 1 base from J, with 11 bases between. CDR1 is SGDLS and CDR2 is YYNGEE in the germline V gene. Full variable domain (remainder filled in from reference TRBV9 and TRBJ2-2): DSGVTQTPKHLITATGQRVTLRCSPRSGDLSVYWYQQSLDQGLQFLIQYYNGEERAKGNILERFSAQQFPDLHSELNLSSLELGDSALYFCASSPRAKNTGELFFGEGSRLTVL.

This clone has just one count. The chain employs TRBV28 and TRBJ1-1; D is possibly TRBD1 (5 bases). The CDR3 runs 12 residues. Germline-derived CDR1 and CDR2 are MDHEN and SYDVKM. Trimming removed 6 bases at V and 8 bases at J, with 13 bases between. This CDR3 is CASSKGPREAFF. The CDR3 bases are TGTGCCAGCAGCAAGGGACCGCGGGAAGCTTTCTTT.

This sequence joins TRBV4-2 and TRBJ2-7; D perhaps matches TRBD2 (5 bases). Germline lookup yields CDR1 LGHNA and CDR2 YNFKEQ. This CDR3 has 13 amino acids. Trimming removed 1 base from V and 2 bases from J, with 6 bases in between. In DNA form, the CDR3 reads TGTGCCAGCAGCCAAGCGCGGGCCTACGAGCAGTACTTC. Its translation is CASSQARAYEQYF.

This rearrangement joins TRBV24-1 to TRBJ2-1; 12 bases align to TRBD1. From germline, CDR1 is KGHDR and CDR2 SFDVKD. This CDR3 spans 16 amino acids. The trim removed 4 bases at V and 9 bases at J, leaving 9 bases unmatched. CDR3 nucleotide sequence: TGTGCCACCAGTGACCGGACCGGGACAGGGGGCCCTGAGCAGTTCTTC. Amino acids: CATSDRTGTGGPEQFF.

The V and J genes are TRBV6-1 and TRBJ2-1; 13 bases align to TRBD2. In germline, CDR1 is MNHNS, CDR2 SASEGT. V lost 3 bases and J lost 0; bases outside the gene matches: 8. The CDR3 is made up of 19 amino acids. CDR3 DNA sequence: TGTGCCAGCAGTGAGTTTGGACTAGCGGGGGCGACCTCCTACAATGAGCAGTTCTTC. Its translation is CASSEFGLAGATSYNEQFF.

The chain links TRBV3-1 (or the pseudogene TRBV3-2) to TRBJ1-4, with 9 bases lining up with TRBD1. Germline CDR1 LGHDT, CDR2 YNNKEL (reference sequence). CDR3 length: 15 amino acids. The V segment lost 1 base and the J segment 7 bases; nucleotides outside the gene matches: 4. Here the CDR3 DNA reads TGTGCCAGCAGCCAAGCCACAGGGGGCGGTGAAAAACTGTTTTTT. Its protein is CASSQATGGGEKLFF.

The count of this clone is one. The chain is built from TRBV11-2 and TRBJ2-7; the D gene could be TRBD1 or TRBD2 (7 bases each). The ends were cut back, 5 bases at V and 2 bases at J, with 10 bases in the middle. This CDR3 comprises 13 residues. Germline values: CDR1 SGHAT, CDR2 FQNNGV. In DNA form, the CDR3 reads TGTGCCAGCAGCCAGGGGGGGCCCTACGAGCAGTACTTC. Translated: CASSQGGPYEQYF.

The genes are TRBV2 and TRBJ1-1; a weak D match, TRBD1 (6 bases). Germline CDR1 is SNHLY and CDR2 is FYNNEI. The CDR3 spans 15 residues. Trimming removed 3 bases from V and 3 bases from J, with 14 bases in between. CDR3 nucleotides: TGTGCCAGCAGTGACAGGGGCTTTTCGGACACTGAAGCTTTCTTT. It translates to CASSDRGFSDTEAFF.

This sequence joins TRBV27 and TRBJ1-5; D is perhaps TRBD1 (6 bases). The germline V gene has CDR1 MNHEY and CDR2 SMNVEV (reference sequence). Trimming removed 7 bases at V and 9 bases at J, with 22 bases between. This CDR3 is built from 15 residues. CDR3 sequence (DNA): TGTGCCAGCACCCCACGCGCCGGGACATCCATGCCCCAGCATTTT. Translated, it gives CASTPRAGTSMPQHF.

The CDR3, as DNA: TGTGCCAGCAGTGAAGGTGACAGGGAGAAAGAGACCCAGTACTTC. Its translation: CASSEGDREKETQYF. V usage is TRBV6-1 and J usage is TRBJ2-5; the match to TRBD1 covers 7 bases. The junction had 5 bases not matched to a gene; V was cut back by 1 base and J by 3 bases. Per germline, CDR1 MNHNS and CDR2 SASEGT. The CDR3 consists of 15 residues.

The chain is built from TRBV19 and TRBJ2-1; a weak D match, TRBD2 (5 bases). The CDR3 is 11 residues long. Germline loops: CDR1 LNHDA, CDR2 SQIVND (reference sequence). The ends were cut back, 8 bases at V and 12 bases at J, with 14 bases in the middle. The DNA of the CDR3 is TGTGCCAGTCTGACCGGGAATCGGCAGTTCTTC. This encodes CASLTGNRQFF.

The chain carries TRBV3-1 (or the pseudogene TRBV3-2) and TRBJ1-5; maybe TRBD1 (6 bases). Germline CDR1 and CDR2: LGHDT and YNNKEL (reference sequence). Trimming took 0 bases from V and 6 from J, leaving 12 bases between them. The CDR3 spans 15 residues. Here the CDR3 reads CASSQDGGGGQPQHF. CDR3 nucleotides: TGTGCCAGCAGCCAAGATGGGGGGGGCGGTCAGCCCCAGCATTTT.

This clone was observed once. The chain joins TRBV6-5 to TRBJ1-1; weak D call: TRBD1 (5 bases). Trimming removed 8 bases from V and 5 bases from J, with 6 bases in between. The V gene's germline CDR1 is MNHEY and CDR2 SVGAGI. The CDR3 extends over 10 amino acids. CDR3 loop: CASEGTEAFF. The DNA for the CDR3 is TGTGCCAGCGAGGGGACTGAAGCTTTCTTT.

The chain couples TRBV30 to TRBJ2-2; D ambiguous. V lost 2 bases to trimming and J lost 6 bases, with 13 bases between them. The CDR3 is 14 residues long. The germline CDR1 and CDR2 sequences are GTSNPN and SVGIG (reference sequence). This CDR3 is CAWSRATWAGELFF. DNA for the CDR3: TGTGCCTGGAGTCGGGCCACATGGGCCGGGGAGCTGTTTTTT.

This clone was found a few times. The rearrangement joins TRBV24-1 to TRBJ1-2, with 7 bases aligning to TRBD1. Germline V CDR1 and CDR2: KGHDR, SFDVKD. The CDR3 has 15 residues. The ends lost 3 bases at V and 7 bases at J; junction bases unmatched: 10. The CDR3 bases are TGTGCCACCAGTGATACACGACAGGGATTAGGTGGCTACACCTTC. Translated, it gives CATSDTRQGLGGYTF.

This chain links TRBV6-5 with TRBJ1-5; D perhaps matches TRBD1 (5 bases). The V end lost 6 bases, the J end lost 0 bases, and 12 bases lay between the germline ends. The germline CDR1 and CDR2 sequences are MNHEY and SVGAGI. The CDR3 is 15 residues long. CDR3 region: CASRKGLFSNQPQHF. The CDR3 DNA reads as TGTGCCAGCAGAAAGGGGTTATTTAGCAATCAGCCCCAGCATTTT.